This T cell receptor beta chain was captured by sequencing in a study of read filtering for tumor transcriptome and immune sequencing. Molecular barcoded adaptors covering alpha/delta and beta/gamma chains were used on 400 ng RNA. TCRdb recomputed calls from the reads with MiXCR, one row per CDR3 protein. Of about 62,000 distinct CDR3 sequences listed, less than 20% were seen once; the top ten hold 11%. This CDR3 is 15 amino acids long. Trimming removed 0 bases at V and 3 bases at J, with 13 bases between. The germline gives CDR1 SGHRS, CDR2 YFSETQ. At least ten counts were recorded for this clonotype.

V usage is TRBV5-1 and J usage is TRBJ2-7; perhaps TRBD2 as D (5 bases). The origin of this receptor is a donor aged 40 or older with multiple myeloma. The specimen was a population of CD138-negative cells sorted from bone marrow. This chain's CDR3 is CASSLGPGSLYEQYF. In DNA form, the CDR3 reads TGCGCCAGCAGCTTGGGTCCGGGGTCCCTCTACGAGCAGTACTTC.